The rows below give T cell receptor beta chains drawn from one sample of a study of beta chain features in type 1 diabetes. Assay: immunoSEQ multiplex PCR; the TCRdb copy retains only in-frame clones and omits some. The repertoire holds under 500,000 clones, with approximately 31% as singletons. Source material: naive CD4+ T cells from blood. These receptors all come from a man aged 18-30 years in good health. Each CDR3 is given with its conserved first and last residue. D genes are given only for firm matches. Where a row states a size, it is once, few, many or the class of an expanded clone; other rows omit it.

TRBV7-9,.,.,TRBJ2-5,CASSTLGLEETQYF,TGTGCCAGCAGCACACTGGGACTTGAAGAGACCCAGTACTTC
TRBV29-1,.,few,TRBJ1-1,CSVYGPNTEAFF,TGCAGCGTCTACGGGCCGAACACTGAAGCTTTCTTT
TRBV7-9,TRBD2,.,TRBJ2-1,CASSLAGVYNEQFF,TGTGCCAGCAGCTTGGCGGGAGTATACAATGAGCAGTTCTTC
TRBV7-2,.,few,TRBJ2-7,CASSLVGRGTYEQYF,TGTGCCAGCAGCTTAGTCGGCCGAGGAACCTACGAGCAGTACTTC
TRBV14,.,once,TRBJ2-4,CASSQVGGLDIQYF,TGTGCCAGCAGCCAAGTAGGGGGATTGGACATTCAGTACTTC
TRBV29-1,TRBD2,few,TRBJ2-7,CSVVPSGSYEQYF,TGCAGCGTTGTTCCTAGCGGGAGCTACGAGCAGTACTTC
TRBV7-2,.,.,TRBJ2-1,CASSPRGPFSYNEQFF,TGTGCCAGCAGCCCTAGAGGACCGTTTTCCTACAATGAGCAGTTCTTC
TRBV20-1,.,.,TRBJ2-7,CSATRADEQYF,TGCAGTGCCACGAGGGCGGACGAGCAGTACTTC
TRBV11-3,.,few,TRBJ2-6,CASSSRPGSGSGANVLTF,TGTGCCAGCAGTTCTCGACCAGGTTCGGGCTCTGGGGCCAACGTCCTGACTTTC
TRBV2,TRBD2,.,TRBJ2-1,CASSWTRDEQFF,TGTGCCAGCAGTTGGACTAGAGATGAGCAGTTCTTC
TRBV29-1,TRBD2,.,TRBJ2-1,CSVGSLAGYNEQFF,TGCAGCGTTGGTTCACTAGCGGGCTACAATGAGCAGTTCTTC
TRBV13,TRBD2,.,TRBJ2-5,CASSFITSGQETQYF,TGTGCCAGCAGCTTTATTACTAGCGGCCAAGAGACCCAGTACTTC
TRBV7-8,.,few,TRBJ2-5,CAGYRLSQETQYF,TGTGCCGGTTACAGGCTATCCCAAGAGACCCAGTACTTC